The 27 T cell receptor beta chains given below trace back to one sample, sequenced in a study of blood T cell repertoires in COVID-19 (dated by TCRdb to the early 2020s). The library came from the immunoSEQ multiplex PCR assay. Not all clones reach the TCRdb copy of this immuneACCESS table, which keeps in-frame sequences only. Checked studies attribute under half of the gap to unresolved V genes and leave the rest unexplained. The sample table shows 220,000 or so clones, and about 88% are seen once. Together, the top ten hold roughly 10% of the sample. Specimen: peripheral blood. Receptor source: a woman in her forties or fifties with COVID-19, enrolled during active disease.

V and J are TRBV4-1 and TRBJ1-6; no clear D. The CDR3 totals 12 residues. With 0 bases removed from V and 16 bases from J, the gap between germline ends came to 10 bases. Germline CDR1 and CDR2: MGHRA and YSYEKL. The CDR3 loop reads CASSQDQVILHF. Here the CDR3 DNA reads TGCGCCAGCAGCCAAGATCAGGTTATTCTCCACTTT.

Concerning this clone itself: This clone may be a read error of a much larger clone one base away. The chain carries TRBV5-6 and TRBJ1-2; maybe TRBD1 (6 bases). Trimming took off 2 bases at V and 5 bases at J, with 7 bases between the two ends. Germline V lookup: CDR1 SGHDT, CDR2 YYEEEE. The CDR3 runs 12 residues. CDR3 loop: CASSFTGYGYTF. The CDR3 DNA is TGTGCCAGCAGCTTTACAGGGTATGGCTACACCTTC. Complete variable domain (other parts from reference TRBV5-6 and TRBJ1-2): DAGVTQSPTHLIKTRGQQVTLRCSPKSGHDTVSWYQQALGQGPQFIFQYYEEEERQRGNFPDRFSGHQFPNYSSELNVNALLLGDSALYLCASSFTGYGYTFGSGTRLTVV.

This clone occurred many times. The rearrangement uses TRBV12-3 or TRBV12-4 and TRBJ2-7, with 8 positions matching TRBD1. Germline trimming cut 0 bases from V and 7 bases from J; bases unmatched to any gene: 2. The CDR3 length is 13 residues. In nucleotides, the CDR3 is TGTGCCAGCAGTTTAGCGGGGACAGGAGAGCAGTACGTC. Encoded protein: CASSLAGTGEQYV.

V and J are TRBV7-9 and TRBJ1-2; weak D call: TRBD1 (6 bases). Germline assignment: CDR1 SEHNR and CDR2 FQNEAQ (reference sequence). The V end lost 0 bases, the J end lost 2 bases, and 7 bases lay between the germline ends. The CDR3 runs to 14 residues. The CDR3 region is CASSLATGNYGYTF. The CDR3 nucleotides read TGTGCCAGCAGCTTAGCCACAGGGAACTATGGCTACACCTTC.

This CDR3 reads CASSFTGRRATDTQYF. In DNA, the CDR3 is TGTGCCAGCAGCTTTACAGGTCGGAGGGCCACAGATACGCAGTATTTT. This rearrangement joins TRBV13 to TRBJ2-3; a weak D match, TRBD2 (6 bases). The V and J ends lost 3 bases and 2 bases respectively, with 15 bases between them. There are 16 residues in the CDR3. The germline V gene has CDR1 PRHDT and CDR2 FYEKMQ (reference sequence).

The DNA of the CDR3 is TGTGCCAGCTATGGCTCCTACAATGAGCAGTTCTTC. This translates into CASYGSYNEQFF. The chain links TRBV19 to TRBJ2-1; D is ambiguous. Deletions cut 9 bases from V and 0 bases from J, with 6 bases between. The germline CDR1 and CDR2 sequences are LNHDA and SQIVND (reference sequence). The CDR3 runs to 12 residues.

The chain employs TRBV19 and TRBJ2-3; TRBD2 matches 12 bases. The germline CDR1 and CDR2 sequences are LNHDA and SQIVND (reference sequence). Losses at the gene ends were 5 bases for V and 6 bases for J; bases not matched to a gene: 9. The CDR3 extends over 16 amino acids. CDR3 loop: CASSLPLAGGLDTQYF. The CDR3 DNA sequence: TGTGCCAGTAGTCTACCTCTAGCGGGGGGGCTGGATACGCAGTATTTT.

CDR3 loop: CASSGRGGLEKLFF. The CDR3 bases are TGTGCCAGCAGCGGACGGGGGGGCCTTGAAAAACTGTTTTTT. The chain links TRBV11-2 to TRBJ1-4, with D tentatively TRBD1 (6 bases). Germline CDR1 reads SGHAT; CDR2 reads FQNNGV. The germline V and J ends were trimmed by 5 bases and 7 bases, with 14 bases remaining between them. The CDR3 is made up of 14 amino acids.

This clone is a singleton in its sample. Additional DNA sequences in this sample encode the identical CDR3. The chain joins TRBV5-1 to TRBJ2-3; D may be TRBD2 (5 bases). The V end was cut by 5 bases, the J end by 0 bases, with 10 bases between. This CDR3 comprises 14 residues. Germline V CDR1 and CDR2: SGHRS, YFSETQ. Written as DNA, the CDR3 is TGCGCCAGCAGTCTGTCGGGGAGCACAGATACGCAGTATTTT. As protein: CASSLSGSTDTQYF.

The chain employs TRBV28 and TRBJ2-1; 10 bases align to TRBD1. CDR1 MDHEN and CDR2 SYDVKM come from the germline V gene. This CDR3 has 15 residues. The V and J ends lost 6 bases and 10 bases, in that order; junction bases with no gene match: 12. CDR3 amino acids: CASSSPGQGTLEQFF. CDR3 bases: TGTGCCAGCAGCTCACCGGGACAGGGGACGTTGGAGCAGTTCTTC.

The chain carries TRBV7-2 and TRBJ2-4, with 8 bases aligning to TRBD1. Trimming cost V 3 bases and J 0 bases; bases outside gene matches: 4. CDR1 is SGHTA and CDR2 is FQGNSA in the germline V gene. The CDR3 extends over 16 amino acids. The CDR3 spells CASSFRTGLAKNIQYF. In nucleotides, the CDR3 is TGTGCCAGCAGCTTCAGGACAGGGCTAGCCAAAAACATTCAGTACTTC.

This chain links TRBV19 with TRBJ1-2; D may be TRBD1 (6 bases). The germline V gene has CDR1 LNHDA and CDR2 SQIVND (reference sequence). Trimming left V 6 bases short and J 1 base short, with 9 bases between. The CDR3 is 13 amino acids. CDR3: CASRAGVNYGYTF. The CDR3 coding sequence is TGTGCCAGTAGGGCAGGGGTTAACTATGGCTACACCTTC.

The rearrangement joins TRBV29-1 to TRBJ1-2; possibly TRBD1 for D (6 bases). The germline V gene has CDR1 SQVTM and CDR2 ANQGSEA. V was trimmed by 2 bases and J by 6 bases, leaving 13 bases between them. The CDR3 spans 13 residues. CDR3 protein: CSVERDIRNGYTF. CDR3 bases: TGCAGCGTTGAAAGGGACATTAGGAATGGCTACACCTTC.

The chain carries TRBV10-3 and TRBJ1-6; D remains unclear. The CDR3 runs to 16 residues. V lost 11 bases to trimming and J lost 4 bases, with 21 bases between them. Germline V gives CDR1 ENHRY, CDR2 SYGVKD. The CDR3 DNA follows: TGTGCCGCGCACGGAGGCAGTTTTTCATATAATTCACCCCTCCACTTT. Residues: CAAHGGSFSYNSPLHF.

The chain joins TRBV24-1 to TRBJ1-2; TRBD1 matches at 8 bases. Germline lookup yields CDR1 KGHDR and CDR2 SFDVKD. The CDR3 length is 15 residues. The junction had 8 bases not matched to a gene; V was cut back by 5 bases and J by 4 bases. This CDR3 reads CATSASGQEFYGYTF. DNA for the CDR3: TGTGCCACCAGTGCTTCGGGACAGGAGTTCTATGGCTACACCTTC.

The rearrangement links TRBV2 to TRBJ2-1, with D maybe TRBD1 (6 bases). Germline V gives CDR1 SNHLY, CDR2 FYNNEI. The germline V and J ends were trimmed by 2 bases and 2 bases, with 10 bases remaining between them. The CDR3 sequence is 15 residues long. The CDR3 is CASSEPGTTYNEQFF. In DNA, the CDR3 is TGTGCCAGCAGTGAACCCGGGACAACCTACAATGAGCAGTTCTTC.

The rearrangement joins TRBV7-2 to TRBJ2-1; 9 nucleotides line up with TRBD2. This CDR3 has 19 residues. V shed 4 bases, J shed 3 bases, and the junction held 16 bases outside the gene matches. Looked up from germline, CDR1 is SGHTA and CDR2 is FQGNSA. In DNA, the CDR3 is TGTGCCAGCAGCTCGGGGAGCGGTGCGGGGGGGGTCCTCTACAATGAGCAGTTCTTC. Encoded protein: CASSSGSGAGGVLYNEQFF.

This clone was picked up one time. V is TRBV19 and J is TRBJ1-1; D ambiguous. The germline V gene encodes CDR1 LNHDA and CDR2 SQIVND (reference sequence). V lost 7 bases and J 0 bases, leaving 9 bases between the germline ends. CDR3 size: 13 residues. The CDR3 here is CASMDFMNTEAFF. In nucleotides, the CDR3 is TGTGCCAGTATGGACTTTATGAACACTGAAGCTTTCTTT.

The chain has TRBV25-1 and TRBJ1-4; 10 bases align to TRBD1. Germline V lookup: CDR1 MGHDK, CDR2 SYGVNS. V trimming: 7 bases; J trimming: 8 bases; junction bases outside the gene matches: 10. The CDR3 loop spans 15 amino acids. CDR3 residues: CASTPGQGPFEKLFF. In nucleotides, the CDR3 is TGTGCCAGCACCCCGGGACAGGGGCCATTCGAAAAACTGTTTTTT.

The CDR3 sequence is CASSLTGTSNYGYTF. CDR3 nucleotides: TGTGCCAGCAGTCTGACAGGGACCTCTAACTATGGCTACACCTTC. V usage is TRBV6-2 or TRBV6-3 and J usage is TRBJ1-2, with 7 bases matching TRBD1. This CDR3 is 15 amino acids long. Trimming took 5 bases from V and 0 from J; bases not matched to a gene: 6. Germline assignment: CDR1 MNHEY and CDR2 SVGEGT.

The chain links TRBV27 to TRBJ1-1; tentatively, D is TRBD1 (5 bases). This CDR3 has 13 residues. The V gene lost 8 bases and the J gene lost 1 base, with 11 bases spanning the gap. Germline V gives CDR1 MNHEY, CDR2 SMNVEV (reference sequence). As DNA, the CDR3 is TGTGCCAGCGGAAAGACAGCGAACACTGAAGCTTTCTTT. It codes for CASGKTANTEAFF.

A word on this clone: An end of the junction does not agree with germline; a read error may underlie this. V is TRBV7-3 and J is TRBJ2-1; 9 nucleotides align to TRBD1. Germline CDR1 SGHTA, CDR2 FQGTGA. The CDR3 runs 15 residues. CDR3 residues: CASSLTGGTFDEQFF. DNA of the CDR3: TGTGCCAGCAGCCTAACAGGGGGCACTTTCGATGAGCAGTTCTTC.

This rearrangement joins TRBV7-9 to TRBJ1-5, with D possibly being TRBD1 (5 bases). The ends were cut back, 6 bases at V and 6 bases at J, with 15 bases in the middle. This CDR3 has 14 amino acids. Germline CDR1 and CDR2: SEHNR and FQNEAQ (reference sequence). This CDR3 is CASSPRGVRQPQHF. The CDR3 DNA reads as TGTGCCAGCAGTCCTCGGGGGGTTCGTCAGCCCCAGCATTTT.

This clone was detected once. V usage is TRBV12-3 or TRBV12-4 and J usage is TRBJ2-3; possibly TRBD1 for D (6 bases). The germline V and J ends were trimmed by 6 bases and 5 bases, with 12 bases remaining between them. The CDR3 spans 13 residues. The chain's CDR3 is CASRTTGGDTQYF. The CDR3 DNA is TGTGCCAGCAGGACGACAGGAGGAGATACGCAGTATTTT.

The CDR3 bases are TGTGCCAGCAAAGAGCGGGGGACTCTCAATGAGCAGTTCTTC. Translated, it gives CASKERGTLNEQFF. The rearrangement links TRBV2 to TRBJ2-1; 8 bases map to TRBD2. Germline values: CDR1 SNHLY, CDR2 FYNNEI. The J segment lost 6 bases and the V segment lost 7 bases, leaving 8 bases of the junction unmatched. The CDR3 covers 14 residues.

The V gene is TRBV5-6, the J gene TRBJ1-1; a weak D match, TRBD1 (5 bases). Looked up from germline, CDR1 is SGHDT and CDR2 is YYEEEE. CDR3 length: 16 residues. The germline V and J ends were trimmed by 0 bases and 0 bases, with 12 bases remaining between them. Here the CDR3 DNA reads TGTGCCAGCAGCTTGGTTCAGGGCGTCATGAACACTGAAGCTTTCTTT. Translated: CASSLVQGVMNTEAFF.

The J gene is TRBJ1-5, the V gene TRBV19; perhaps TRBD1 as D (5 bases). CDR1 is LNHDA and CDR2 is SQIVND in the germline V gene (reference sequence). V was shortened by 7 bases and J by 3 bases, with 10 bases between the two germline ends. The CDR3 consists of 13 residues. The CDR3 DNA follows: TGTGCCAGTAAGGCAGGGCCCAATCAGCCCCAGCATTTT. This codes for CASKAGPNQPQHF.